A selection of T cell receptor beta chains follows, all from one sample in a study of blood T cell repertoires in COVID-19. Clones were read by immunoSEQ multiplex PCR, and TCRdb kept only the in-frame ones, dropping some. This sample has approximately 200,000 clones; 70% to 80% occur once, and the top ten carry less than 7%. Material: peripheral blood. These receptors were taken from a woman aged 40 to 50 with COVID-19, enrolled during active disease. The CDR3 runs from the conserved cysteine through the conserved F or W. D genes are given only for firm matches. Only some rows state a clone size, as once, few, many or a class for expanded clones.

v_call	d_call	cdr3_length	j_call	clone_size	cdr3_nt	cdr3_aa
TRBV7-2	NA	14	TRBJ2-5	few	TGTGCCAGCAGCTTAGGAAGGGGAGGCGAGACCCAGTACTTC	CASSLGRGGETQYF
TRBV6-2/TRBV6-3	TRBD1	20	TRBJ1-5	NA	TGTGCCAGCAGTTACGCGGACAGGAGCCAGATACGGGGGCGTAATCAGCCCCAGCATTTT	CASSYADRSQIRGRNQPQHF
TRBV4-3	TRBD2	19	TRBJ2-1	NA	TGCGCCAGCAGCCATGGGGGGTGGACTAGCGGGACCTCCTACAATGAGCAGTTCTTC	CASSHGGWTSGTSYNEQFF
TRBV6-5	NA	15	TRBJ2-7	NA	TGTGCCAGCATTTACTCTAACAGAGAGACCTACGAGCAGTACTTC	CASIYSNRETYEQYF
TRBV2	NA	15	TRBJ2-5	NA	TGTGCCAGCAGCAAGAACGGACAATTGGTTGAGACCCAGTACTTC	CASSKNGQLVETQYF
TRBV27	NA	14	TRBJ2-3	NA	TGTGCCAGCAGGCCGGGACACCGCACAGATACGCAGTATTTT	CASRPGHRTDTQYF
TRBV4-1	TRBD2	16	TRBJ2-7	NA	TGCGCCAGCAGCCAAGGGACAGCGGGAGGTTGGAAAGAGCAGTACTTC	CASSQGTAGGWKEQYF
TRBV27	NA	15	TRBJ2-2	NA	TGTGCCAGCAGTACTCGGACAGCGAACACCGGGGAGCTGTTTTTT	CASSTRTANTGELFF
TRBV27	NA	14	TRBJ1-5	NA	TGTGCCAGCAGTTATACAGGGTCCGATCAGCCCCAGCATTTT	CASSYTGSDQPQHF
TRBV6-5	NA	15	TRBJ2-3	once	TGTGCCAGCAGGGTAACAGGGTATCACACAGATACGCAGTATTTT	CASRVTGYHTDTQYF
TRBV9	NA	16	TRBJ1-4	once	TGTGCCAGCAGCGTAGATGTCCAGGGGAAGGGTGAAAAACTGTTTTTT	CASSVDVQGKGEKLFF
TRBV5-4	TRBD1	17	TRBJ1-2	few	TGTGCCAGCAGCTTGGCTCTCAGAGAGGGGACAGAACATGGCTACACCTTC	CASSLALREGTEHGYTF
TRBV6-5	TRBD1	12	TRBJ1-2	NA	TGTGCCAGCAGTTCGCAGGGGGCAGTCTACACCTTC	CASSSQGAVYTF
TRBV7-6	NA	14	TRBJ1-6	NA	TGTGCCAGCAGCTGGGGGGACTCGGACTCACCCCTCCACTTT	CASSWGDSDSPLHF
TRBV28	TRBD1	15	TRBJ1-1	NA	TGTGCCAGCCCCCGGGCGGGACAGTCAAACACTGAAGCTTTCTTT	CASPRAGQSNTEAFF
TRBV18	NA	14	TRBJ2-7	NA	TGTGCCAGCTCACCACCGGGACTGTGGTACGAGCAGTACTTC	CASSPPGLWYEQYF
TRBV7-8	TRBD1	16	TRBJ1-1	NA	TGTGCCAGCAGCTCGGGACAGGCTCCCCCAGTTCCTGAAGCTTTCTTT	CASSSGQAPPVPEAFF
TRBV19	TRBD2	16	TRBJ2-3	NA	TGTGCCAGTAGTGGAACACTAGCGGCGAGCACAGATACGCAGTATTTT	CASSGTLAASTDTQYF
TRBV5-8	TRBD1	13	TRBJ2-3	NA	TGTGCCACCTCAAGGACAGGCCTAGTTTTGCAGTATTTT	CATSRTGLVLQYF
TRBV5-1	NA	16	TRBJ2-2	few	TGCGCCAGCAGCTTGATCACAGCCTCGAACACCGGGGAGCTGTTTTTT	CASSLITASNTGELFF
TRBV12-3/TRBV12-4	TRBD1	13	TRBJ2-7	once	TGTGCCAGCAGTCCAGGGGGCTCCTACGAGCAGTACTTC	CASSPGGSYEQYF
TRBV30	NA	14	TRBJ1-6	NA	TGTGCCTGGAATACAGGGATGGGTAATTCACCCCTCCACTTT	CAWNTGMGNSPLHF